This entry lists 27 T cell receptor beta chains sequenced from one sample in a study of blood T cell repertoires in COVID-19. The data were produced by immunoSEQ multiplex PCR, yet TCRdb's version contains in-frame clones alone and is incomplete. The sample lists 290,000 or so clones; 70% to 90% were seen once. The specimen sequenced was peripheral blood. Receptors were obtained from a man between 65 and 79 years old with acute or convalescent COVID-19.

This rearrangement joins TRBV30 to TRBJ2-5; 8 bases are shared with TRBD2. Losses at the gene ends were 7 bases for V and 2 bases for J; bases not matched to a gene: 3. The CDR3 runs 12 residues. Germline V gene lookup returns CDR1 GTSNPN and CDR2 SVGIG (reference sequence). DNA for the CDR3: TGTGCCTTCGGGAGGGCACAAGAGACCCAGTACTTC. This encodes CAFGRAQETQYF. The whole variable domain, remainder taken from reference TRBV30 and TRBJ2-5, is SQTIHQWPATLVQPVGSPLSLECTVEGTSNPNLYWYRQAAGRGLQLLFYSVGIGQISSEVPQNLSASRPQDRQFILSSKKLLLSDSGFYLCAFGRAQETQYFGPGTRLLVL.

The chain links TRBV28 to TRBJ2-7, with 14 bases identical to TRBD2. Germline assignment: CDR1 MDHEN and CDR2 SYDVKM. Trimming removed 5 bases from V and 11 bases from J; junction bases left unmatched: 11. CDR3 size: 15 residues. This chain's CDR3 is CASSDLTSGGAVEYF. In DNA, the CDR3 is TGTGCCAGCAGTGATCTGACTAGCGGGGGGGCCGTGGAGTACTTC.

J is TRBJ1-5 and V is TRBV19, with 7 bases aligning to TRBD1. Unmatched junction bases numbered 8, after V lost 7 bases and J lost 5 bases. This CDR3 has 14 residues. Per germline, CDR1 LNHDA and CDR2 SQIVND (reference sequence). The CDR3 region has the DNA TGTGCCAGTAAATACGGGACAGACCATCAGCCCCAGCATTTT. This gives the protein CASKYGTDHQPQHF.

CDR3 in DNA: TGTGCCAGCAGCCAAGGCCAGGGACAGAGCTACGAGCAGTACTTC. It translates to CASSQGQGQSYEQYF. V usage is TRBV3-1 (or the pseudogene TRBV3-2) and J usage is TRBJ2-7; 7 bases match TRBD1. Germline trimming cut 1 base from V and 3 bases from J; bases unmatched to any gene: 6. Germline V gene data show CDR1 as LGHDT and CDR2 as YNNKEL (reference sequence). The CDR3 length is 15 residues.

This sequence joins TRBV29-1 and TRBJ2-3; 7 nucleotides agree with TRBD2. In germline, CDR1 is SQVTM, CDR2 ANQGSEA. CDR3 length: 13 amino acids. V dropped 6 bases and J dropped 4; count of bases not matched to a gene: 7. The CDR3 DNA is TGCAGCGTGGAGCGGGGCGGAGCAGATACGCAGTATTTT. Translated, it gives CSVERGGADTQYF.

V usage is TRBV4-1 and J usage is TRBJ2-1; D is perhaps TRBD1 (5 bases). CDR3 length: 16 amino acids. V lost 0 bases and J 10 bases, leaving 19 bases between the germline ends. CDR1 and CDR2 from the germline V gene are MGHRA and YSYEKL. The CDR3 spells CASSQDWTSLRKEQFF. Written as DNA, the CDR3 is TGCGCCAGCAGCCAAGATTGGACATCCCTTCGGAAAGAGCAGTTCTTC.

In its sample, this clone was seen once. The CDR3 DNA sequence: TGCGCCAGCAGCAGAGAGAGGGGGACAGATACGCAGTATTTT. Translated: CASSRERGTDTQYF. The chain uses TRBV5-1 and TRBJ2-3; a weak D match, TRBD1 (6 bases). This CDR3 spans 14 amino acids. Germline V lookup: CDR1 SGHRS, CDR2 YFSETQ. V dropped 4 bases and J dropped 3 bases, with 12 bases sitting between them.

V usage is TRBV9 and J usage is TRBJ1-2; a possible D gene is TRBD1 (5 bases). This CDR3 contains 14 residues. Germline V gives CDR1 SGDLS, CDR2 YYNGEE. V lost 3 bases and J 0 bases, leaving 9 bases between the germline ends. The CDR3 reads CASSATEANYGYTF. CDR3 in DNA: TGTGCCAGCAGCGCGACAGAGGCTAACTATGGCTACACCTTC.

The chain links TRBV12-3 or TRBV12-4 to TRBJ1-1; possibly TRBD1 for D (5 bases). The V end lost 6 bases, the J end lost 7 bases, and 12 bases lay between the germline ends. This CDR3 spans 12 amino acids. DNA of the CDR3: TGTGCCAGCAGCCTCCCAGACAGTGAAGCTTTCTTT. It encodes CASSLPDSEAFF.

V gene TRBV18 combines with J gene TRBJ2-1, with D uncertain. This CDR3 region has 14 residues. CDR1 is KGHSH and CDR2 is LQKENI in the germline V gene. V lost 1 base to trimming and J lost 10 bases, with 14 bases between them. The CDR3 sequence is CASSPHPQRPEQFF. The CDR3 DNA follows: TGTGCCAGCTCACCACATCCCCAGCGCCCGGAGCAGTTCTTC.

V and J are TRBV4-1 and TRBJ1-1; possibly TRBD1 for D (6 bases). Trimming stripped 3 bases from V and 2 bases from J, with 16 bases between. CDR3 length: 16 amino acids. The germline V gene has CDR1 MGHRA and CDR2 YSYEKL. Written as DNA, the CDR3 is TGCGCCAGCAGCCAGGAAGCAGGGGCGGTAAACACTGAAGCTTTCTTT. Translating gives CASSQEAGAVNTEAFF.

A word on this clone: The same CDR3 also results from other DNA sequences found in this sample. This rearrangement joins TRBV6-5 to TRBJ1-5; TRBD1 matches at 8 bases. The CDR3 contains 13 residues. V lost 5 bases, J lost 5 bases, and 2 bases stayed unmatched. The germline gives CDR1 MNHEY, CDR2 SVGAGI. The CDR3: CASSPDRDQPQHF. The CDR3 DNA sequence: TGTGCCAGCAGTCCGGACAGGGATCAGCCCCAGCATTTT.

The genes are TRBV7-9 and TRBJ2-3; 7 positions match TRBD1. CDR1 SEHNR and CDR2 FQNEAQ come from the germline V gene (reference sequence). V was pared by 4 bases and J by 0 bases, with 4 bases of the junction left unmatched. The CDR3 has 15 amino acids. In nucleotides, the CDR3 is TGTGCCAGCAGCTCGGGACAGCTTAGCACAGATACGCAGTATTTT. It codes for CASSSGQLSTDTQYF.

This rearrangement joins TRBV6-5 to TRBJ1-6; the match to TRBD1 covers 7 bases. The V and J ends lost 2 bases and 10 bases, in that order; junction bases with no gene match: 5. In germline, CDR1 is MNHEY, CDR2 SVGAGI. CDR3 length: 14 residues. Here the CDR3 DNA reads TGTGCCAGCAGTTACGCGGGACAGTACTCACCCCTCCACTTT. It yields the protein CASSYAGQYSPLHF.

The J gene is TRBJ1-5, the V gene TRBV6-2 or TRBV6-3; the D is unclear. The CDR3 covers 14 residues. Trimming removed 2 bases at V and 0 bases at J, with 5 bases between. The germline V gene has CDR1 MNHEY and CDR2 SVGEGT. CDR3 residues: CASSYQYSNQPQHF. The CDR3 DNA reads as TGTGCCAGCAGTTACCAGTATAGCAATCAGCCCCAGCATTTT.

The count of this clone is one. This sequence joins TRBV6-6 and TRBJ2-7; TRBD1 might be the D (5 bases). The CDR3 sequence is 15 residues long. V was trimmed by 3 bases and J by 6 bases, leaving 18 bases between them. Germline CDR1 reads MNHNY; CDR2 reads SVGAGI (reference sequence). CDR3 residues: CASSYSIDSLSEQYF. The DNA of the CDR3 is TGTGCCAGCAGTTATAGTATCGACAGCCTTAGCGAGCAGTACTTC.

The chain uses TRBV30 and TRBJ2-7; 8 bases match TRBD2. Germline loops: CDR1 GTSNPN, CDR2 SVGIG (reference sequence). With 4 bases clipped from V and 0 bases from J, the junction kept 2 bases outside the gene matches. CDR3 length: 13 residues. In DNA, the CDR3 is TGTGCCTGGAATCGGGGGGGCTCCTACGAGCAGTACTTC. It yields the protein CAWNRGGSYEQYF.

The chain has TRBV19 and TRBJ1-5, with D hard to call. The CDR3 is 16 residues long. Trimming pared 6 bases from V and 5 bases from J, leaving 20 bases between. Germline V gene sequence: CDR1 LNHDA, CDR2 SQIVND (reference sequence). CDR3 region: CASRNLGGFLHQPQHF. The DNA of the CDR3 is TGTGCCAGTAGAAACCTAGGTGGGTTCTTGCATCAGCCCCAGCATTTT.

This chain connects TRBV6-2 or TRBV6-3 to TRBJ2-1; D gene ambiguous. CDR3 length equals 12 residues. V lost 6 bases and J lost 4, with 7 bases in between. From germline, CDR1 is MNHEY and CDR2 SVGEGT. CDR3 nucleotides: TGTGCCAGCAGCCCCTTTTACAATGAGCAGTTCTTC. It yields the protein CASSPFYNEQFF.

The chain employs TRBV5-6 and TRBJ2-7; 9 nucleotides line up with TRBD1. The V segment lost 4 bases and the J segment 1 base; nucleotides outside the gene matches: 6. CDR3 length: 15 residues. From germline, CDR1 is SGHDT and CDR2 YYEEEE. Here the CDR3 DNA reads TGTGCCAGCAGCCCAGGGACAGGGCTTTCCTACGAGCAGTACTTC. The encoded protein is CASSPGTGLSYEQYF.

CDR3 amino acids: CASSLSGGHEQYF. The CDR3 DNA is TGTGCCAGCAGCCTTAGCGGGGGCCACGAGCAGTACTTC. The chain recombines TRBV7-3 with TRBJ2-7; 9 bases are shared with TRBD2. Germline V gives CDR1 SGHTA, CDR2 FQGTGA. This CDR3 spans 13 amino acids. V lost 5 bases and J lost 5; bases outside the gene matches: 4.

This chain joins TRBV4-2 and TRBJ2-7; TRBD1 matches at 8 bases. V trimming: 0 bases; J trimming: 2 bases; junction bases outside the gene matches: 6. The CDR3 extends over 16 amino acids. The germline V gene has CDR1 LGHNA and CDR2 YNFKEQ. The CDR3 is CASSQDHGTGTYEQYF. Written as DNA, the CDR3 is TGTGCCAGCAGCCAAGATCATGGGACAGGAACCTACGAGCAGTACTTC.

The chain joins TRBV6-1 to TRBJ1-2; a possible D gene is TRBD1 (5 bases). Germline loops: CDR1 MNHNS, CDR2 SASEGT. CDR3 length: 15 amino acids. The V and J ends lost 1 base and 7 bases respectively, with 16 bases between them. CDR3 protein: CASSEGVIVGGGYTF. The CDR3, as DNA: TGTGCCAGCAGTGAAGGCGTTATAGTCGGGGGTGGCTACACCTTC.

This clone has just one count. This chain connects TRBV18 to TRBJ1-1, with D possibly matching TRBD1 (6 bases). Germline V gene lookup returns CDR1 KGHSH and CDR2 LQKENI. V lost 2 bases and J 3 bases, leaving 10 bases between the germline ends. The CDR3 is 14 residues long. For the CDR3, the DNA is TGTGCCAGCTCACCATTTACAGGGTACACTGAAGCTTTCTTT. Translated, it gives CASSPFTGYTEAFF.

This chain uses TRBV30 with TRBJ2-3; D perhaps matches TRBD1 (6 bases). Trimming left V 7 bases short and J 2 bases short, with 16 bases between. The CDR3 consists of 14 residues. Looked up from germline, CDR1 is GTSNPN and CDR2 is SVGIG (reference sequence). CDR3 region: CAFVLQGFTDTQYF. The CDR3 DNA reads as TGTGCCTTCGTTCTACAGGGATTCACAGATACGCAGTATTTT.

The chain employs TRBV2 and TRBJ1-2; D remains unclear. V was cut by 0 bases and J by 4 bases, with 6 bases left in between. This CDR3 is 13 amino acids long. CDR1 and CDR2 (germline): SNHLY, FYNNEI. CDR3: CASSEAPSYGYTF. CDR3 coding DNA: TGTGCCAGCAGTGAAGCGCCCAGCTATGGCTACACCTTC.

This clone has more than one count but fewer than ten. The J gene is TRBJ2-1, the V gene TRBV19; 11 bases map to TRBD1. V was clipped by 5 bases and J by 6 bases; unmatched bases: 9. The CDR3 runs 16 residues. Germline V gene data show CDR1 as LNHDA and CDR2 as SQIVND (reference sequence). CDR3 DNA: TGTGCCAGTAGTGCAATCGGACAGGGGGCAGCCAATGAGCAGTTCTTC. Residues: CASSAIGQGAANEQFF.